These 29 T cell receptor beta chains were sequenced from one sample in a study of beta chain features in type 1 diabetes. Sequencing targeted expressed TCRB transcripts, as all isolated RNA had been reverse transcribed. Assay used: immunoSEQ multiplex PCR; TCRdb lists only in-frame clones, some missing. The table lists around 710,000 clones, roughly 12% of them singletons. Which antigens these TCRs recognize remains unknown. The study, taken as a whole, reports: All four CD4+ subsets from Type 1 diabetes patients carried moderately but significantly shorter TCRB CDR3s.

Sequenced sample: naive CD4+ T cells from blood. These receptors originate from a man between 25 and 39 years old with type 1 diabetes.

The V and J genes are TRBV15 and TRBJ1-3, with 10 bases that match TRBD1. V shed 5 bases and J 1 base; nucleotides not matched to a gene: 5. Looked up from germline, CDR1 is LNHNV and CDR2 is YYDKDF (reference sequence). This CDR3 has 16 residues. The CDR3 DNA is TGTGCCACCAGCCGGAAGGGACAGGGGTCTGGAAACACCATATATTTT. This encodes CATSRKGQGSGNTIYF.

This clone has a handful of counts. CDR3 DNA: TGTGCCAGCAGCTTAGGCGGCTTACAGGGGGGCGATCAGCCCCAGCATTTT. Protein: CASSLGGLQGGDQPQHF. V is TRBV7-2 and J is TRBJ1-5; 8 nucleotides align to TRBD1. V lost 1 base to trimming and J lost 5 bases; unmatched junction nucleotides: 10. Germline CDR1 and CDR2: SGHTA and FQGNSA. The CDR3 sequence is 17 residues long.

The chain recombines TRBV19 with TRBJ2-1; tentative D call: TRBD2 (6 bases). The CDR3 spans 15 residues. Germline CDR1 is LNHDA and CDR2 is SQIVND (reference sequence). Trimming left V 6 bases short and J 0 bases short, with 12 bases between. CDR3: CASSLTGSSYNEQFF. CDR3 in DNA: TGTGCCAGTAGCCTAACCGGGAGCTCCTACAATGAGCAGTTCTTC.

Only a few counts were recorded for this clone. This chain connects TRBV28 to TRBJ2-1; a possible D gene is TRBD1 (5 bases). Trimming cost V 3 bases and J 8 bases, with 8 bases left between them. This CDR3 region has 12 residues. Germline loops: CDR1 MDHEN, CDR2 SYDVKM. The CDR3 protein is CASSLQGDEQFF. The CDR3 region has the DNA TGTGCCAGCAGTTTGCAGGGCGATGAGCAGTTCTTC.

There are a few counts of this clone. At the DNA level, this CDR3 is encoded by other sequences in the same sample as well. In DNA, the CDR3 is TGTGCCAGCAGCAGCGGGGGCCAAGAGACCCAGTACTTC. Protein sequence: CASSSGGQETQYF. V is TRBV7-2 and J is TRBJ2-5; TRBD2 matches at 8 bases. Trimming removed 5 bases from V and 1 base from J; junction bases left unmatched: 0. Per germline, CDR1 SGHTA and CDR2 FQGNSA. The CDR3 extends over 13 amino acids. Supplemented by reference TRBV7-2 and TRBJ2-5, the full variable domain reads GAGVSQSPSNKVTEKGKDVELRCDPISGHTALYWYRQSLGQGLEFLIYFQGNSAPDKSGLPSDRFSAERTGGSVSTLTIQRTQQEDSAVYLCASSSGGQETQYFGPGTRLLVL.

V gene TRBV5-1 combines with J gene TRBJ2-1; TRBD2 agrees at 16 bases. J lost 5 bases, V lost 9 bases, and 11 bases had no gene match. CDR3 length: 17 amino acids. Germline lookup yields CDR1 SGHRS and CDR2 YFSETQ. The CDR3 loop is CATTLTGLAGGNNEQFF. As DNA, the CDR3 is TGCGCCACCACGCTTACGGGACTAGCGGGGGGGAACAATGAGCAGTTCTTC.

The chain couples TRBV9 to TRBJ2-5; tentative D call: TRBD2 (6 bases). The CDR3 has 15 amino acids. Germline CDR1 is SGDLS and CDR2 is YYNGEE. The V end lost 0 bases, the J end lost 5 bases, and 14 bases lay between the germline ends. The CDR3 here is CASSVAAGRQETQYF. In nucleotides, the CDR3 is TGTGCCAGCAGCGTAGCGGCAGGGAGGCAGGAGACCCAGTACTTC.

In its sample, this clone was seen a few times. The J gene is TRBJ2-7, the V gene TRBV5-1, with D maybe TRBD2 (6 bases). Germline values: CDR1 SGHRS, CDR2 YFSETQ. The germline V and J ends were trimmed by 2 bases and 4 bases, with 10 bases remaining between them. This CDR3 has 13 amino acids. The CDR3 sequence: CASSFSGGYEQYF. CDR3 nucleotides: TGCGCCAGCAGCTTTTCCGGGGGTTACGAGCAGTACTTC.

The chain has TRBV15 and TRBJ2-5; D is possibly TRBD1 (6 bases). This CDR3 is 13 amino acids long. The V gene's germline CDR1 is LNHNV and CDR2 YYDKDF (reference sequence). The V and J ends lost 3 bases and 3 bases respectively, with 8 bases between them. CDR3 coding DNA: TGTGCCACCAGCAGGGACAGAAAAGAGACCCAGTACTTC. Amino acids: CATSRDRKETQYF.

The rearrangement uses TRBV4-3 and TRBJ1-6; D unclear. The germline gives CDR1 LGHNA, CDR2 YSLEER. The CDR3 length is 15 residues. Trimming left V 0 bases short and J 9 bases short, with 12 bases between. The CDR3, as DNA: TGCGCCAGCAGCCAAGATACCGGTAATCGTTCACCCCTCCACTTT. This encodes CASSQDTGNRSPLHF.

In the case of this clone: The sample has other DNA sequences that encode this CDR3 too. V and J are TRBV9 and TRBJ2-3, with D maybe TRBD2 (5 bases). Trimming took 0 bases from V and 3 from J, leaving 5 bases between them. The CDR3 extends over 13 amino acids. CDR1 is SGDLS and CDR2 is YYNGEE in the germline V gene. The CDR3 DNA is TGTGCCAGCAGCGTAGGAGGGACAGATACGCAGTATTTT. It encodes CASSVGGTDTQYF.

The rearrangement uses TRBV29-1 and TRBJ2-7, with D tentatively TRBD1 or TRBD2 (5 bases each). The CDR3 consists of 12 residues. CDR1 is SQVTM, CDR2 ANQGSEA, per germline. The V end was cut by 6 bases, the J end by 4 bases, with 13 bases between. The CDR3 DNA is TGCAGCGTCATCCGGGACGGATACGAGCAGTACTTC. It specifies CSVIRDGYEQYF.

This sequence joins TRBV7-3 and TRBJ2-5; D unclear. CDR1 and CDR2 from the germline V gene are SGHTA and FQGTGA. The CDR3 has 14 residues. Deletions cut 3 bases from V and 5 bases from J, with 13 bases between. Written as DNA, the CDR3 is TGTGCCAGCAGCTTTACCGCTACCAGGGAGACCCAGTACTTC. Its protein is CASSFTATRETQYF.

This clone has a handful of counts. The J gene is TRBJ2-5, the V gene TRBV30; 11 nucleotides match TRBD2. J was trimmed by 4 bases and V by 0 bases; bases with no gene match: 1. This CDR3 is 14 amino acids long. Germline CDR1 reads GTSNPN; CDR2 reads SVGIG (reference sequence). CDR3 region: CAWSVLAGGETQYF. CDR3 nucleotide sequence: TGTGCCTGGAGTGTGCTAGCGGGGGGAGAGACCCAGTACTTC.

In regard to this clone: Within the sample, other DNA sequences also encode this same CDR3. The chain is built from TRBV9 and TRBJ2-5, with a weak D call TRBD2 (5 bases). Germline-derived CDR1 and CDR2 are SGDLS and YYNGEE. The CDR3 runs to 12 residues. Trimming took 3 bases from V and 5 from J, leaving 8 bases between them. The CDR3 DNA reads TGTGCCAGCAGCGCCAGCGGCGAGACCCAGTACTTC. Translated, it gives CASSASGETQYF. Using reference TRBV9 and TRBJ2-5 for the parts outside the CDR3, the full variable domain is DSGVTQTPKHLITATGQRVTLRCSPRSGDLSVYWYQQSLDQGLQFLIQYYNGEERAKGNILERFSAQQFPDLHSELNLSSLELGDSALYFCASSASGETQYFGPGTRLLVL.

V usage is TRBV10-3 and J usage is TRBJ2-3; 15 bases agree with TRBD2. V lost 7 bases, J lost 0 bases, and 14 bases stayed unmatched. Germline V lookup: CDR1 ENHRY, CDR2 SYGVKD. The length of the CDR3 is 20 residues. CDR3 loop: CAIKGISGTSGGPSTDTQYF. The CDR3 DNA follows: TGTGCCATCAAAGGAATTTCCGGGACTAGCGGGGGGCCCAGCACAGATACGCAGTATTTT.

This clone came up a few times. The V gene is TRBV19, the J gene TRBJ2-6; no definite D call. Germline V gene lookup returns CDR1 LNHDA and CDR2 SQIVND (reference sequence). The CDR3 spans 15 residues. Deletions cut 5 bases from V and 0 bases from J, with 8 bases between. For the CDR3, the DNA is TGTGCCAGTAGTCAAGATTACTCTGGGGCCAACGTCCTGACTTTC. Amino acid sequence: CASSQDYSGANVLTF.

The chain employs TRBV5-4 and TRBJ2-3; 7 nucleotides match TRBD1. Per germline, CDR1 SGHNT and CDR2 YYREEE (reference sequence). Losses at the gene ends were 0 bases for V and 3 bases for J; bases not matched to a gene: 4. This CDR3 is built from 15 residues. CDR3 amino acids: CASSLDYRGTDTQYF. Written as DNA, the CDR3 is TGTGCCAGCAGCTTGGATTACAGGGGAACAGATACGCAGTATTTT.

This clone was counted only a few times. The genes are TRBV6-5 and TRBJ1-4; the D gene is possibly TRBD1 (6 bases). Germline CDR1 MNHEY, CDR2 SVGAGI. Trimming removed 6 bases at V and 0 bases at J, with 11 bases between. This CDR3 region has 15 residues. The CDR3 loop reads CASRRTVATNEKLFF. DNA of the CDR3: TGTGCCAGCAGACGGACAGTTGCAACTAATGAAAAACTGTTTTTT.

A few counts support this clone. The V call is TRBV5-4, the J call TRBJ1-2; 7 bases align to TRBD1. The CDR3 covers 15 residues. Trimming at V came to 3 bases and at J to 0 bases, leaving 5 bases not matched to a gene. From germline, CDR1 is SGHNT and CDR2 YYREEE (reference sequence). The CDR3: CASSSAGTANYGYTF. CDR3 DNA sequence: TGTGCCAGCAGCTCGGCCGGGACAGCTAACTATGGCTACACCTTC.

CDR3 sequence reads: CASSLAINYGYTF. CDR3 in DNA: TGTGCCAGCAGCTTAGCTATTAACTATGGCTACACCTTC. The genes are TRBV7-9 and TRBJ1-2; no clear D. The germline V gene encodes CDR1 SEHNR and CDR2 FQNEAQ (reference sequence). V lost 0 bases and J lost 1, with 3 bases in between. The CDR3 has 13 residues.

This clone has more than one count but fewer than ten. V usage is TRBV18 and J usage is TRBJ2-5, with 10 positions matching TRBD1. This CDR3 spans 15 amino acids. Germline lookup yields CDR1 KGHSH and CDR2 LQKENI. Trimming removed 7 bases from V and 6 bases from J; junction bases left unmatched: 11. DNA for the CDR3: TGTGCCAGCTTAACCGGGACAGGGGAGCAGAAGACCCAGTACTTC. Protein: CASLTGTGEQKTQYF. Full variable domain (outside the CDR3, taken from reference TRBV18 and TRBJ2-5): NAGVMQNPRHLVRRRGQEARLRCSPMKGHSHVYWYRQLPEEGLKFMVYLQKENIIDESGMPKERFSAEFPKEGPSILRIQQVVRGDSAAYFCASLTGTGEQKTQYFGPGTRLLVL.

This clone was counted between two and nine times. The rearrangement links TRBV19 to TRBJ2-2; TRBD1 agrees at 7 bases. The V segment lost 4 bases and the J segment 1 base; nucleotides outside the gene matches: 9. The CDR3 sequence is 17 residues long. Germline CDR1 and CDR2: LNHDA and SQIVND (reference sequence). The CDR3 DNA reads TGTGCCAGTAGTAAACAGGGGAGAGGATTGAACACCGGGGAGCTGTTTTTT. Amino acids: CASSKQGRGLNTGELFF. The whole variable domain, remainder taken from reference TRBV19 and TRBJ2-2, is DGGITQSPKYLFRKEGQNVTLSCEQNLNHDAMYWYRQDPGQGLRLIYYSQIVNDFQKGDIAEGYSVSREKKESFPLTVTSAQKNPTAFYLCASSKQGRGLNTGELFFGEGSRLTVL.

This clone has a handful of counts. The same CDR3 arises from other DNA sequences in this sample as well. The chain couples TRBV7-2 to TRBJ1-5, with 8 bases fitting TRBD1. V was pared by 4 bases and J by 5 bases, with 4 bases of the junction left unmatched. This CDR3 has 14 amino acids. In germline, CDR1 is SGHTA, CDR2 FQGNSA. CDR3 coding DNA: TGTGCCAGCAGCTCTGGACAGGGCGATCAGCCCCAGCATTTT. Protein: CASSSGQGDQPQHF.

This clone has only a few counts. The chain has TRBV5-1 and TRBJ1-4; 8 bases line up with TRBD1. CDR3 length: 15 amino acids. V shed 0 bases, J shed 7 bases, and the junction held 5 bases outside the gene matches. Germline V gene sequence: CDR1 SGHRS, CDR2 YFSETQ. DNA for the CDR3: TGCGCCAGCAGCTTGGCAGGGGGCCCTGGTGAAAAACTGTTTTTT. This sequence encodes CASSLAGGPGEKLFF.

The V gene is TRBV11-2, the J gene TRBJ2-7; 8 bases map to TRBD1. The CDR3 has 16 residues. Unmatched junction bases numbered 7, after V lost 0 bases and J lost 3 bases. The germline CDR1 and CDR2 sequences are SGHAT and FQNNGV. The CDR3 sequence is CASSLDGWTGSYEQYF. The CDR3 DNA is TGTGCCAGCAGCTTAGATGGCTGGACAGGGAGCTACGAGCAGTACTTC.

This clone turned up a few times. The CDR3 DNA reads as TGTGCCAGCGCACCGGGACACGGAGCCTCCATACAAGAGACCCAGTACTTC. Its translation: CASAPGHGASIQETQYF. The chain links TRBV19 to TRBJ2-5; perhaps TRBD1 as D (6 bases). The CDR3 consists of 17 residues. V dropped 9 bases and J dropped 2 bases, with 25 bases sitting between them. Looked up from germline, CDR1 is LNHDA and CDR2 is SQIVND (reference sequence).

This clone has only a few counts. The V and J genes are TRBV7-2 and TRBJ2-2, with 10 bases lining up with TRBD2. The CDR3 length is 15 residues. V lost 5 bases, J lost 7 bases, and 7 bases stayed unmatched. The germline V gene encodes CDR1 SGHTA and CDR2 FQGNSA. The CDR3 DNA is TGTGCCAGCAGCATCGGGACTAGCGTGGACGGGGAGCTGTTTTTT. Translating it yields CASSIGTSVDGELFF.

The rearrangement joins TRBV7-2 to TRBJ2-5; 8 bases fit TRBD2. Germline V CDR1 and CDR2: SGHTA, FQGNSA. This CDR3 spans 14 amino acids. The V gene end was trimmed by 2 bases and the J gene end by 4 bases; junction bases not matched to a gene: 3. The CDR3 protein is CASSLWRGVETQYF. Written as DNA, the CDR3 is TGTGCCAGCAGCTTATGGCGGGGGGTAGAGACCCAGTACTTC.